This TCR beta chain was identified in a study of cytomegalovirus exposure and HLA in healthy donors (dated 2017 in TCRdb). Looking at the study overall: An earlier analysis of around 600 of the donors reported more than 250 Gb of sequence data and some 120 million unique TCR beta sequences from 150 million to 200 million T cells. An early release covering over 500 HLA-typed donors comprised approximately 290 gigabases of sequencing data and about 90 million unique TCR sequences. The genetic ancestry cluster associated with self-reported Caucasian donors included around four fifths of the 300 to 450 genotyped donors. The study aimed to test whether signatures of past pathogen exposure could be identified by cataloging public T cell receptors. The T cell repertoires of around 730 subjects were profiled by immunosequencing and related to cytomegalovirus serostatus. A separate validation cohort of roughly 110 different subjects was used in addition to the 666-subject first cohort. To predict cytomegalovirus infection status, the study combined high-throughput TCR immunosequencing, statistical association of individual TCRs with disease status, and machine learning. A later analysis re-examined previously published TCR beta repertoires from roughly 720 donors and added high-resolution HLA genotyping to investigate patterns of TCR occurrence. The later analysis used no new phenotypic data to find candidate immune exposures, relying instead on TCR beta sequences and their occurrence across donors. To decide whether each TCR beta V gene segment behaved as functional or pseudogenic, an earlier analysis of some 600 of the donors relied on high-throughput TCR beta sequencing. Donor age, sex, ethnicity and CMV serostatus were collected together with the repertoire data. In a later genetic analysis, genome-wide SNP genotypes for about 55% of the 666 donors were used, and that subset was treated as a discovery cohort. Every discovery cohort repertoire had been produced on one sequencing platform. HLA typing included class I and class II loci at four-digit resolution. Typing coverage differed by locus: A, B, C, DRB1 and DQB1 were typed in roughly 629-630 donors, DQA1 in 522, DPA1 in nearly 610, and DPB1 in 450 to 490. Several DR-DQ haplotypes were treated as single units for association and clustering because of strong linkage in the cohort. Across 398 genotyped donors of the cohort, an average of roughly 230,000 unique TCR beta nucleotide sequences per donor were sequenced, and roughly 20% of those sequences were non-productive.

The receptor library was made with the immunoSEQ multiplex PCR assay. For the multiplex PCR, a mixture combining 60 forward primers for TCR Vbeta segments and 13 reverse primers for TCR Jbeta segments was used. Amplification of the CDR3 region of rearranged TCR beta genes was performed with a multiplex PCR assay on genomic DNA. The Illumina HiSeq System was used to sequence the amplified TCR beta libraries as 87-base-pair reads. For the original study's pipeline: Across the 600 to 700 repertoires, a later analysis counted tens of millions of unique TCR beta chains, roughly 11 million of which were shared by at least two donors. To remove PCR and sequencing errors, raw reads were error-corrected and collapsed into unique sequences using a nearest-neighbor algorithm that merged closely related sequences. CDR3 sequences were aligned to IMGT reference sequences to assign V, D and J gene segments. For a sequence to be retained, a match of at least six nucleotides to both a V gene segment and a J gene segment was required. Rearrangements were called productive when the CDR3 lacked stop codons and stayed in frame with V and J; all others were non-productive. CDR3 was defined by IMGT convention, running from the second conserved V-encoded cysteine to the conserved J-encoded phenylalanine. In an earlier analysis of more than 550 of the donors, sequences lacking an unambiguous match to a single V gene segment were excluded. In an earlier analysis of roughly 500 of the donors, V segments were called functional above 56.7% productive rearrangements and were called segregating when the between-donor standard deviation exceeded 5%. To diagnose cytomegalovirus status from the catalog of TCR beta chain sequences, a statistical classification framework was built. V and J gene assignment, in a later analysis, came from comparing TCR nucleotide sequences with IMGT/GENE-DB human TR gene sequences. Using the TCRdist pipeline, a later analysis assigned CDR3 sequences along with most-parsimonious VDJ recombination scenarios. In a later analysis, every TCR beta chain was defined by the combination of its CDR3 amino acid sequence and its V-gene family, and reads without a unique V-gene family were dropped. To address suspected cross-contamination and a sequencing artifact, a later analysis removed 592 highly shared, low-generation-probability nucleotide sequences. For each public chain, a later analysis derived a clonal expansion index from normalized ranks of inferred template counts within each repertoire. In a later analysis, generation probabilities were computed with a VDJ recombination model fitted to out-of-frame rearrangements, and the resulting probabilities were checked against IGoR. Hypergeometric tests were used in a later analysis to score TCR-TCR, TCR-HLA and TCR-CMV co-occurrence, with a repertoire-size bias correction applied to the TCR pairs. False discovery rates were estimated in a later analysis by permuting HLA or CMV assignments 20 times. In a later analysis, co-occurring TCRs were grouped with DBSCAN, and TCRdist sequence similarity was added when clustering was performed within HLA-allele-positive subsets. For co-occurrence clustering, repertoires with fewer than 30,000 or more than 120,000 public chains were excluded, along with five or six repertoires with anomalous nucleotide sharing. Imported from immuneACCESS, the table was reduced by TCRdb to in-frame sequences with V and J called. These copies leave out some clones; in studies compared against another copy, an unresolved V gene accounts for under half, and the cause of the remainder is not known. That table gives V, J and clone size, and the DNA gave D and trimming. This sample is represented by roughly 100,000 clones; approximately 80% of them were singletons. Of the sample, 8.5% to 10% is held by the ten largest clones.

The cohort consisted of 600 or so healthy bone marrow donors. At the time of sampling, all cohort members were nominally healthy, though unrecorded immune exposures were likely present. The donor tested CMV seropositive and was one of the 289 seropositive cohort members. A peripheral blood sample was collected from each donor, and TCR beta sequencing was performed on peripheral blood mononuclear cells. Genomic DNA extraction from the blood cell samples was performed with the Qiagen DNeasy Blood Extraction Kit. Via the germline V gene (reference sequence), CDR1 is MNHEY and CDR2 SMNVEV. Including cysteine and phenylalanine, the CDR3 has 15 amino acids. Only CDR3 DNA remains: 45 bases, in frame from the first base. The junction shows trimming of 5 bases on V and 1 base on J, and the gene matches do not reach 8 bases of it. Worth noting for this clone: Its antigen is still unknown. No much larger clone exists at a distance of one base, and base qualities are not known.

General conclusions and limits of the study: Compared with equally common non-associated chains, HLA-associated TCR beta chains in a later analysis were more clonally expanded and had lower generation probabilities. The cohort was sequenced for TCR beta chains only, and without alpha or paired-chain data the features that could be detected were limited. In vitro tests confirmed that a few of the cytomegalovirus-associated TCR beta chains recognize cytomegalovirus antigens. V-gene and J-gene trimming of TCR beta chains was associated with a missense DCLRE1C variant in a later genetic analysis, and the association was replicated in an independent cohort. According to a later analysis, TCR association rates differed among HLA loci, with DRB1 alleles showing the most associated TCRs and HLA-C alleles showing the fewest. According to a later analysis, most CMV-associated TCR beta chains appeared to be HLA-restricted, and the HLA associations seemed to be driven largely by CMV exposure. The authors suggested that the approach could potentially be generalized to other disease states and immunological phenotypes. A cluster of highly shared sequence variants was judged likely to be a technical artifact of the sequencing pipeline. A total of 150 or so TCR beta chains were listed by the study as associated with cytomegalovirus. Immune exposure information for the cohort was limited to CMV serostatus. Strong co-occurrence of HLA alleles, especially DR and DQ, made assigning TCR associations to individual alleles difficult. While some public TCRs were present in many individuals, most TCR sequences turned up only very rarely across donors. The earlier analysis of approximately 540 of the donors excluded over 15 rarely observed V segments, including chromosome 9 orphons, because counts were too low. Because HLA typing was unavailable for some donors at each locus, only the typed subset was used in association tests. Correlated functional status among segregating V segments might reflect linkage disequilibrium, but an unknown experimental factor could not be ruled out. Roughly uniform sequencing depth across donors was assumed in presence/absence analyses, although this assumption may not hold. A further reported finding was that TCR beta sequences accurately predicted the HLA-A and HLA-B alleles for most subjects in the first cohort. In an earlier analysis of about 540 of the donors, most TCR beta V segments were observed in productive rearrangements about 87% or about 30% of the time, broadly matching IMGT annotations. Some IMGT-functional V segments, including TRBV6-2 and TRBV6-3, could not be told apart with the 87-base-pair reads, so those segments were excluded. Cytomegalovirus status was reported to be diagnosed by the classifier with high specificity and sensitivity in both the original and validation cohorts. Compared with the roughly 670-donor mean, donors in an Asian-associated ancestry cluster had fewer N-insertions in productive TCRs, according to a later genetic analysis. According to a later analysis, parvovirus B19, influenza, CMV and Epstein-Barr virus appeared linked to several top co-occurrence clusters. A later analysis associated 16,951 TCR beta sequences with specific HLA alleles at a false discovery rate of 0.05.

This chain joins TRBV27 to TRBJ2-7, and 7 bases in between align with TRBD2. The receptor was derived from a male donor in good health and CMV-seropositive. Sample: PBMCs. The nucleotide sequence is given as TGTGCCAGCAGTCCCGGAGTAGCGGGTTCCTACGAGCAGTACTTC. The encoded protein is CASSPGVAGSYEQYF.